This T cell receptor beta chain stems from a study of regulatory T cells in long-lasting Graves disease. Study at large: More than 5 years of antithyroid drugs with positive TSH receptor antibodies defined persistent Graves' disease.

This CDR3 has 14 residues. Germline V CDR1 and CDR2: SEHNR, FQNEAQ (reference sequence). The V gene end was trimmed by 4 bases and the J gene end by 3 bases; junction bases not matched to a gene: 5. This clonotype appeared a few times. The antigen is not known. Construction of the TCR beta libraries employed iRepertoire HTBI primers in conjunction with Arm-PCR of CDR3 regions. TCRdb itself ran the multiplex PCR reads through MiXCR, one entry per CDR3 protein. The sample lists approximately 400,000 distinct CDR3 sequences; more than 20% were seen once. Whole-study results and caveats: Persistent disease exhibited a predilection for TRBV28, TRBJ1-2 and TRBJ2-5.

Time point: persistent/refractory GD, antithyroid drugs over 5 years with positive TRAb. PBMC-derived RNA was used for the TCR library. Patient provenance is recorded as an endocrinology department in Xi'an, China. Approximately 8.6-milliliter peripheral blood samples went into EDTA tubes. The material sequenced was peripheral blood mononuclear cells (PBMCs), taken when the disease was refractory, from a patient treated with antithyroid drugs. This receptor was obtained from a female donor with Graves disease. The chain links TRBV7-9 to TRBJ2-7; 8 bases agree with TRBD2. The CDR3 DNA is TGTGCCAGCAGCTCAAGCGGGAGCAACTACGAGCAGTACTTC. Amino acids: CASSSSGSNYEQYF.